This TCR beta chain was observed in a study of T cells in localized non-small cell lung cancer. Clones were read by immunoSEQ multiplex PCR, and TCRdb kept only the in-frame ones, dropping some. This table holds around 80,000 clones, roughly 75% found once. The CDR3 extends over 11 amino acids. Germline-derived CDR1 and CDR2 are MNHEY and SVGAGI. Whole-study findings and limits: It was uninvolved adjacent lung that showed the highest T cell clonality, exceeding tumor. Greater T cell density in blood accompanied longer overall survival. It remains possible that heterogeneity exists, since only one tumor region was sequenced. A median about 62 of the top 100 tumor clones appeared in adjacent lung.

This clone showed up just a few times. Its specificity is not known. A read error may produce the germline difference seen at one junction end. The chain has TRBV6-5 and TRBJ1-2, with D possibly being TRBD1 (6 bases). The sequencing here drew on PBMCs, taken before any cancer treatment. The sequence was obtained from a man aged 40 to 70 with stage II squamous cell lung carcinoma. CDR3 DNA sequence: TGTGCCAGCGGCCAAGGACAGTTAATCGCCTTC. This codes for CASGQGQLIAF.